What follows are 11 T cell receptor beta chains derived from one specimen sequenced in a study of T cell responses to AZD1222 COVID-19 vaccine. Produced via immunoSEQ multiplex PCR; TCRdb's table is partial and in-frame only. The sample has under 200,000 clones, about 90% seen once; the top ten hold 1% to 1.5%. The input for sequencing was peripheral blood, taken 28 days after the second AZD1222 dose. These receptors all stem from an adult who received the AZD1222 COVID-19 vaccine.

The table lists this clone with a count of one. The chain is built from TRBV5-6 and TRBJ1-1; weak D call: TRBD1 (5 bases). The CDR3 is made up of 13 amino acids. From germline, CDR1 is SGHDT and CDR2 YYEEEE. V was clipped by 3 bases and J by 4 bases, with 10 bases between them. CDR3 amino acids: CASSSSGSTEAFF. CDR3 DNA: TGTGCCAGCAGCTCATCAGGGAGCACTGAAGCTTTCTTT.

This chain links TRBV18 with TRBJ1-5; TRBD1 matches 7 bases. The germline V gene has CDR1 KGHSH and CDR2 LQKENI. CDR3 length: 15 amino acids. V shed 6 bases and J 2 bases; nucleotides not matched to a gene: 7. CDR3 in amino acids: CASSEGTVGNQPQHF. CDR3 coding DNA: TGTGCCAGCTCGGAAGGGACAGTCGGCAATCAGCCCCAGCATTTT.

The chain carries TRBV7-9 and TRBJ1-3; D is ambiguous. This CDR3 spans 12 amino acids. V dropped 4 bases and J dropped 0 bases, with 1 base sitting between them. Germline V gives CDR1 SEHNR, CDR2 FQNEAQ (reference sequence). The CDR3 coding sequence is TGTGCCAGCAGCTACTCTGGAAACACCATATATTTT. The encoded protein is CASSYSGNTIYF.

The V and J genes are TRBV4-3 and TRBJ1-5; tentative D call: TRBD1 (5 bases). V was pared by 0 bases and J by 0 bases, with 6 bases between. This CDR3 region has 15 residues. CDR1 is LGHNA, CDR2 YSLEER, per germline. CDR3 bases: TGCGCCAGCAGCCAAGATGGGGGTAGCAATCAGCCCCAGCATTTT. Its protein is CASSQDGGSNQPQHF.

The V call is TRBV6-6, the J call TRBJ2-7; weak D call: TRBD1 (5 bases). The CDR3 extends over 14 amino acids. V lost 6 bases to trimming and J lost 4 bases, with 16 bases between them. The germline V gene encodes CDR1 MNHNY and CDR2 SVGAGI (reference sequence). This chain's CDR3 is CASRIGAGAYEQYF. CDR3 DNA: TGTGCCAGCAGAATAGGGGCTGGGGCTTACGAGCAGTACTTC.

This clone is a singleton in its sample. The chain employs TRBV7-8 and TRBJ1-2; 7 bases align to TRBD1. In germline, CDR1 is SGHVS, CDR2 FQNEAQ. This CDR3 has 11 residues. J gave up 8 bases and V 5 bases, and 2 bases lay outside the gene matches. For the CDR3, the DNA is TGTGCCAGCAGCCCGGGACAGGGCTACACCTTC. It yields the protein CASSPGQGYTF.

The V gene is TRBV9, the J gene TRBJ2-3; D might be TRBD2 (6 bases). Looked up from germline, CDR1 is SGDLS and CDR2 is YYNGEE. V dropped 4 bases and J dropped 2 bases, with 14 bases sitting between them. The CDR3 totals 15 residues. This chain's CDR3 is CASSIGGTNTDTQYF. CDR3 nucleotides: TGTGCCAGCAGCATCGGAGGGACCAACACAGATACGCAGTATTTT.

The chain employs TRBV5-1 and TRBJ1-5, with 8 nucleotides matching TRBD1. CDR1 and CDR2 (germline): SGHRS, YFSETQ. This CDR3 has 13 amino acids. The J segment lost 4 bases and the V segment lost 10 bases, leaving 7 bases of the junction unmatched. The DNA of the CDR3 is TGCGCCCCGCAGGACAGGGAGAATCAGCCCCAGCATTTT. It yields the protein CAPQDRENQPQHF.

This sequence joins TRBV6-5 and TRBJ2-2, with D possibly being TRBD2 (6 bases). Trimming removed 1 base at V and 5 bases at J, with 11 bases between. The CDR3 is 15 amino acids. The germline V gene has CDR1 MNHEY and CDR2 SVGAGI. The CDR3 region is CASSYYPGVTGELFF. For the CDR3, the DNA is TGTGCCAGCAGTTACTACCCGGGGGTGACCGGGGAGCTGTTTTTT.

This sequence joins TRBV28 and TRBJ1-4; D is possibly TRBD1 (6 bases). There are 13 residues in the CDR3. CDR1 is MDHEN and CDR2 is SYDVKM in the germline V gene. V lost 5 bases to trimming and J lost 7 bases, with 11 bases between them. The CDR3 bases are TGTGCCAGCAGTGACAGGAGCAGTGAAAAACTGTTTTTT. Translated, it gives CASSDRSSEKLFF.

The V gene is TRBV28, the J gene TRBJ1-2; D not resolved. The CDR3 covers 13 residues. Looked up from germline, CDR1 is MDHEN and CDR2 is SYDVKM. Deletions cut 2 bases from V and 4 bases from J, with 8 bases between. Here the CDR3 reads CASSLKGSYGYTF. CDR3 coding DNA: TGTGCCAGCAGTTTAAAAGGATCCTATGGCTACACCTTC.